The present T cell receptor (beta chain) was sequenced within a study of Ad26.COV2.S vaccination and SARS-CoV-2 variants. Looking at the study overall: Participants got Ad26.COV2.S intramuscularly, once or twice 56 days apart. The study, taken as a whole, reports: Using TCR breadth and depth analyses may have led to underestimated total T cell responses.

On this clone itself: Antigen specificity is unknown.

The treatment: over 15 received Ad26.COV2.S at low or high dose, single or two shots; about 5 received placebo; per-sample allocation not given. On day 63 after the first injection, vaccine and placebo recipients gave samples. Method: immunoSEQ multiplex PCR; TCRdb's copy keeps in-frame clones and lacks some. Among around 450,000 clones listed, approximately 92% were seen once. The CDR3 consists of 16 residues. Trimming left V 5 bases short and J 2 bases short, with 16 bases between. Germline lookup yields CDR1 SEHNR and CDR2 FQNEAQ (reference sequence). Sequenced here: peripheral blood, sampled in a trial of Ad26.COV2.S vaccine versus placebo. The origin of this receptor is a person aged 18 to 65 who received the Ad26.COV2.S COVID-19 vaccine or a placebo. The chain couples TRBV7-9 to TRBJ1-3; D uncertain. CDR3 sequence reads: CASSPPGFGTGNTIYF. The CDR3 nucleotides read TGTGCCAGCAGCCCACCCGGATTCGGGACTGGAAACACCATATATTTT.